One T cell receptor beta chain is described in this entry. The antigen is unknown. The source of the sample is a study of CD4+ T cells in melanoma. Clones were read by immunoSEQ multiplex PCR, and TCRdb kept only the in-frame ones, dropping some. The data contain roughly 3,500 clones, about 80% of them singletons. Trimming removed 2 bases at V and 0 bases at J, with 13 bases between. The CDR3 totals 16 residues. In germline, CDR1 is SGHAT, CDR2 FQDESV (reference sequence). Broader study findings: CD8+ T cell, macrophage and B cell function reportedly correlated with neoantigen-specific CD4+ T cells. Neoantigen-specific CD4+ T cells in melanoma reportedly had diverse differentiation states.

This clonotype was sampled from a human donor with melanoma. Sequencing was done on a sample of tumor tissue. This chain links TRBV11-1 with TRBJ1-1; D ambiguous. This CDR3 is CASSLWREGMNTEAFF. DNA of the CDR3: TGTGCCAGCAGCTTATGGAGGGAAGGTATGAACACTGAAGCTTTCTTT.